The clone carrying this TCR beta chain was seen more than once but under ten times. Its specificity is not known. These data are taken from a study of vaccination and CD4 T cells after COVID-19. Germline-derived CDR1 and CDR2 are SGHVS and FQNEAQ. The CDR3 is made up of 15 amino acids. V was pared by 5 bases and J by 5 bases, with 12 bases of the junction left unmatched. Cultured CD4+ T-cell DNA underwent Oncomine TCR Beta short-read sequencing. TCRdb redid the calling of the PCR reads with MiXCR, one entry per CDR3 protein. The data hold 9,500 to 15,000 distinct CDR3 sequences, with 76% observed a single time. Noted treatment: roughly ten-day PBMC culture with coronavirus spike peptide pools or control peptides (ViraFEST assay). ViraFEST used peptide pools to expand antigen-specific T cells before TCR sequencing.

The sample taken for sequencing was CD4+ T cells from blood, cultured in vitro. The TCR sequence derives from a human donor who had recovered from COVID-19. The V call is TRBV7-8, the J call TRBJ2-7; TRBD2 agrees at 7 bases. The CDR3 sequence is CASSRGGEPRDEQYF. The CDR3 DNA follows: TGTGCCAGCAGCCGTGGGGGGGAACCTCGGGACGAGCAGTACTTC.